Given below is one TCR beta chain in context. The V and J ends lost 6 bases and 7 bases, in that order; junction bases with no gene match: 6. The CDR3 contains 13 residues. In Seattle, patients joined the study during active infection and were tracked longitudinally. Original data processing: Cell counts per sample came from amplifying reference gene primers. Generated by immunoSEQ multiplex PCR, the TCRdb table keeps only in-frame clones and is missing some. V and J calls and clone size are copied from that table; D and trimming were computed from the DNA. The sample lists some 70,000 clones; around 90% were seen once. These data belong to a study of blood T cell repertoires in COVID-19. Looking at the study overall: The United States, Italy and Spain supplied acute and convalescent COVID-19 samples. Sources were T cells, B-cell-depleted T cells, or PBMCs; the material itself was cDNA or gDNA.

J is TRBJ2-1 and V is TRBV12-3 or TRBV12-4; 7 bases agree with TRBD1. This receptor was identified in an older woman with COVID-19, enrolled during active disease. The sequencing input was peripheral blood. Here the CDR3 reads CASSLKQGNEQFF. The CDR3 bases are TGTGCCAGCAGCTTGAAACAGGGGAATGAGCAGTTCTTC.